The sequence of this T cell receptor (beta chain) was determined in a study of T cells after somatic rescue of genetic block. The length of the CDR3 is 13 residues. The germline gives CDR1 GTSNPN, CDR2 SVGIG (reference sequence). Trimming shortened V by 4 bases and J by 2 bases, and 11 bases separated the two germline ends. Clones were sequenced by immunoSEQ multiplex PCR, and TCRdb holds only the in-frame ones, with some missing. The sample consists of 80,000 to 100,000 clones, 70% to 90% of them appearing once. The receptor comes from a woman aged 18-35 years. The specimen was peripheral blood mononuclear cells (PBMCs). This rearrangement joins TRBV30 to TRBJ1-1; D perhaps matches TRBD1 (6 bases). The CDR3 DNA reads as TGTGCCTGGACCGGACAGAGAAACACTGAAGCTTTCTTT. Its protein is CAWTGQRNTEAFF.